This T cell receptor beta chain emerged from a study of cytomegalovirus exposure and HLA in healthy donors. The PCR had 60 Vbeta and 13 Jbeta primers. Clones were read by immunoSEQ multiplex PCR, and TCRdb kept only the in-frame ones, dropping some. The data show around 130,000 clones, around 81% seen once. This CDR3 has 15 amino acids. Germline V gives CDR1 SGHTA, CDR2 FQGNSA. The V end lost 0 bases, the J end lost 4 bases, and 10 bases lay between the germline ends. Concerning this clone: The antigen remains unidentified.

General study points: Associated with cytomegalovirus, according to the listing, were fewer than 200 TCR beta chains. Later work showed greater clonal expansion in HLA-associated TCR beta chains than in equally common others.

This clonotype originated in a middle-aged woman in good health and CMV-seronegative. The sequenced material came from PBMCs. The chain uses TRBV7-2 and TRBJ2-1; weak D call: TRBD1 (6 bases). DNA of the CDR3: TGTGCCAGCAGCTTAGCGGGGGCGATGTACAATGAGCAGTTCTTC. Protein product: CASSLAGAMYNEQFF.